This T cell receptor beta chain is from a study of cytomegalovirus exposure and HLA in healthy donors. General study findings and limits: Reports indicate that TCR beta sequences accurately predicted the HLA-A and HLA-B alleles of most subjects.

13 Jbeta primers and 60 Vbeta primers were used for the PCR. This table comes from immunoSEQ multiplex PCR, and its TCRdb copy is limited to in-frame clones, with some not included. The sample includes some 150,000 clones, almost 80% of them seen just once. The CDR3 is made up of 15 amino acids. CDR1 SGHRS and CDR2 YFSETQ come from the germline V gene. With V trimmed by 7 bases and J by 0 bases, 8 bases remained unmatched. Regarding this clone: Antigen specificity is unknown.

The chain is built from TRBV5-1 and TRBJ1-1; 8 positions agree with TRBD1. The receptor was derived from a woman younger than 45 in good health and CMV-seronegative. The specimen was PBMCs. Here the CDR3 reads CASFPSTGVNTEAFF. For the CDR3, the DNA is TGCGCCAGCTTTCCCTCGACAGGGGTGAACACTGAAGCTTTCTTT.